The 25 T cell receptor beta chains listed next were all sequenced from one sample in a study of shared T cell receptors in the human thymus. Profiling relied on immunoSEQ multiplex PCR, and the TCRdb table lists in-frame clones only, not all of them. This sample has roughly 560,000 clones, with about 80% found just once. This sample was also put to use in a study of human thymus T cells.

Material: thymocytes. The receptors were gathered from a boy under two years old with a congenital heart defect.

Note on this clone: This sample includes further DNA sequences coding for the same CDR3. The J gene is TRBJ2-7, the V gene TRBV30; D is undetermined. Germline-derived CDR1 and CDR2 are GTSNPN and SVGIG (reference sequence). The CDR3 is 14 residues long. V lost 2 bases to trimming and J lost 9 bases, with 20 bases between them. CDR3 sequence reads: CAWSRPKDLRGQYF. The DNA of the CDR3 is TGTGCCTGGAGTCGTCCGAAAGACCTACGAGGGCAGTACTTC.

CDR3 sequence: CASSESGILSSYNSPLHF. The CDR3 coding sequence is TGTGCCAGCAGTGAATCGGGGATCCTGAGCTCCTATAATTCACCCCTCCACTTT. This chain uses TRBV25-1 with TRBJ1-6; D gene ambiguous. Germline CDR1 reads MGHDK; CDR2 reads SYGVNS. Trimming removed 1 base at V and 0 bases at J, with 13 bases between. This CDR3 comprises 18 residues.

This clone occurred once. In DNA form, the CDR3 reads TGTGCCAGCAGTGAAGCGGTCGGGTTCTCTGGAAACACCATATATTTT. Protein sequence: CASSEAVGFSGNTIYF. This chain connects TRBV6-1 to TRBJ1-3; D is uncertain. V was trimmed by 0 bases and J by 0 bases, leaving 9 bases between them. This CDR3 contains 16 residues. Germline V gives CDR1 MNHNS, CDR2 SASEGT.

CDR3 loop: CAWSVRGQVHQPQHF. The DNA of the CDR3 is TGTGCCTGGAGTGTACGGGGACAGGTACATCAGCCCCAGCATTTT. The V call is TRBV30, the J call TRBJ1-5; 8 bases match TRBD1. J lost 5 bases, V lost 0 bases, and 6 bases had no gene match. This CDR3 has 15 amino acids. The germline V gene has CDR1 GTSNPN and CDR2 SVGIG (reference sequence).

This chain joins TRBV2 and TRBJ2-1; TRBD2 matches at 9 bases. Germline CDR1 reads SNHLY; CDR2 reads FYNNEI. This CDR3 spans 21 amino acids. V dropped 0 bases and J dropped 6; count of bases not matched to a gene: 21. CDR3 nucleotide sequence: TGTGCCAGCAGTGAAGCGTACTCCGGACCGACTAGCGGAGGGGGCCCCAATGAGCAGTTCTTC. The encoded protein is CASSEAYSGPTSGGGPNEQFF. The whole variable domain, filled in from reference TRBV2 and TRBJ2-1, reads EPEVTQTPSHQVTQMGQEVILRCVPISNHLYFYWYRQILGQKVEFLVSFYNNEISEKSEIFDDQFSVERPDGSNFTLKIRSTKLEDSAMYFCASSEAYSGPTSGGGPNEQFFGPGTRLTVL.

This chain links TRBV10-1 with TRBJ2-5; a weak D match, TRBD2 (5 bases). The CDR3 covers 14 residues. The V gene lost 1 base and the J gene lost 5 bases, with 11 bases spanning the gap. The germline V gene encodes CDR1 WNHNN and CDR2 SYGVQD (reference sequence). CDR3 in DNA: TGCGCCAGCAGTGAGTATTGGTGCGGGGAGACCCAGTACTTC. Protein: CASSEYWCGETQYF.

V gene TRBV21-1 combines with J gene TRBJ1-1; the table's D gene call, TRBD1, was not cross checked with the DNA. TRBV21-1 is a recognized pseudogene. The CDR3 spans 16 residues. CDR3 DNA: TGTGCCAGCAGCAAAACGCTAGGACAGATGAACACTGAAGCTTTCTTT. It specifies CASSKTLGQMNTEAFF.

The table lists this clone with a count of one. This rearrangement joins TRBV6-1 to TRBJ1-3, with TRBD1 as a possible D gene (6 bases). The CDR3 loop spans 15 amino acids. The V end was cut by 6 bases, the J end by 4 bases, with 16 bases between. Germline V CDR1 and CDR2: MNHNS, SASEGT. The DNA for the CDR3 is TGTGCCAGCAGCACCAACAGGGTGCACGGAAACACCATATATTTT. It yields the protein CASSTNRVHGNTIYF.

The V and J genes are TRBV4-1 and TRBJ2-7, with D perhaps matching TRBD2 (7 bases). CDR1 and CDR2 from the germline V gene are MGHRA and YSYEKL. The CDR3 consists of 15 residues. V was shortened by 1 base and J by 0 bases, with 10 bases between the two germline ends. Written as DNA, the CDR3 is TGCGCCAGCAGCCAAGCGAGGGGGGGCTCCTACGAGCAGTACTTC. Encoded protein: CASSQARGGSYEQYF.

The rearrangement joins TRBV27 to TRBJ1-3, with D uncertain. CDR3 length equals 14 residues. The V end was cut by 2 bases, the J end by 2 bases, with 7 bases between. The germline gives CDR1 MNHEY, CDR2 SMNVEV (reference sequence). This chain's CDR3 is CASSLRVPGNTIYF. DNA for the CDR3: TGTGCCAGCAGTTTACGAGTACCTGGAAACACCATATATTTT.

This rearrangement joins TRBV2 to TRBJ1-3, with 7 bases that match TRBD1. The CDR3 totals 15 residues. The ends lost 10 bases at V and 1 base at J; junction bases unmatched: 10. Germline assignment: CDR1 SNHLY and CDR2 FYNNEI. The chain's CDR3 is CANPGTADSGNTIYF. The CDR3 nucleotides read TGTGCCAACCCCGGGACAGCCGATTCTGGAAACACCATATATTTT.

V usage is TRBV15 and J usage is TRBJ2-7; D may be TRBD2 (5 bases). The CDR3 runs to 16 residues. Germline-derived CDR1 and CDR2 are LNHNV and YYDKDF (reference sequence). With 0 bases removed from V and 2 bases from J, the gap between germline ends came to 14 bases. CDR3 in amino acids: CATSRDVRENAYEQYF. The CDR3, as DNA: TGTGCCACCAGCAGAGACGTGAGGGAGAACGCCTACGAGCAGTACTTC.

The chain joins TRBV19 to TRBJ1-5, with TRBD1 identical over 9 bases. Germline assignment: CDR1 LNHDA and CDR2 SQIVND (reference sequence). The junction had 7 bases not matched to a gene; V was cut back by 10 bases and J by 3 bases. The CDR3 has 14 amino acids. The CDR3 region is CATGTGWNNQPQHF. The CDR3 DNA sequence: TGTGCCACGGGGACAGGGTGGAACAATCAGCCCCAGCATTTT. Looking up the rest from reference TRBV19 and TRBJ1-5 gives the full variable domain: DGGITQSPKYLFRKEGQNVTLSCEQNLNHDAMYWYRQDPGQGLRLIYYSQIVNDFQKGDIAEGYSVSREKKESFPLTVTSAQKNPTAFYLCATGTGWNNQPQHFGDGTRLSIL.

V gene TRBV18 combines with J gene TRBJ2-3; tentative D call: TRBD2 (5 bases). Trimming left V 0 bases short and J 4 bases short, with 11 bases between. There are 15 residues in the CDR3. Germline V gives CDR1 KGHSH, CDR2 LQKENI. For the CDR3, the DNA is TGTGCCAGCTCACCACCGAGGGTCGGGGCAGATACGCAGTATTTT. As protein: CASSPPRVGADTQYF.

V is TRBV30 and J is TRBJ2-7, with 7 bases lining up with TRBD2. J gave up 4 bases and V 1 base, and 4 bases lay outside the gene matches. CDR3 length: 13 residues. Germline V gene data show CDR1 as GTSNPN and CDR2 as SVGIG (reference sequence). CDR3 protein: CAWSGDYSYEQYF. CDR3 coding DNA: TGTGCCTGGAGTGGGGACTACTCTTACGAGCAGTACTTC.

This clone was found a few times. The V and J genes are TRBV11-2 and TRBJ1-1, with D tentatively TRBD1 (6 bases). The CDR3 totals 15 residues. Germline V CDR1 and CDR2: SGHAT, FQNNGV. Trimming took 4 bases from V and 1 from J, leaving 13 bases between them. The CDR3 sequence is CASSSAGTPNTEAFF. In DNA form, the CDR3 reads TGTGCCAGCAGCTCCGCCGGGACACCGAACACTGAAGCTTTCTTT. The complete variable domain, with remaining parts taken from reference TRBV11-2 and TRBJ1-1, reads EAGVAQSPRYKIIEKRQSVAFWCNPISGHATLYWYQQILGQGPKLLIQFQNNGVVDDSQLPKDRFSAERLKGVDSTLKIQPAKLEDSAVYLCASSSAGTPNTEAFFGQGTRLTVV.

The chain carries TRBV14 and TRBJ2-1; D unclear. The CDR3 is 12 residues long. Germline CDR1 SGHDN, CDR2 FVKESK. V lost 4 bases, J lost 7 bases, and 8 bases lay in between. The CDR3 is CASSPPLNEQFF. CDR3 nucleotide sequence: TGTGCCAGCAGCCCCCCATTGAATGAGCAGTTCTTC. Looking up the rest from reference TRBV14 and TRBJ2-1 gives the full variable domain: EAGVTQFPSHSVIEKGQTVTLRCDPISGHDNLYWYRRVMGKEIKFLLHFVKESKQDESGMPNNRFLAERTGGTYSTLKVQPAELEDSGVYFCASSPPLNEQFFGPGTRLTVL.

The chain recombines TRBV25-1 with TRBJ2-7; D is uncertain. Trimming left V 1 base short and J 7 bases short, with 5 bases between. The CDR3 runs 11 residues. CDR1 and CDR2 (germline): MGHDK, SYGVNS. The CDR3 nucleotides read TGTGCCAGCAGTGAATTTCGGGAGCAGTACTTC. Residues: CASSEFREQYF.

The V call is TRBV27, the J call TRBJ1-1; a weak D match, TRBD1 (6 bases). Germline CDR1 MNHEY, CDR2 SMNVEV (reference sequence). The germline V and J ends were trimmed by 2 bases and 5 bases, with 12 bases remaining between them. This CDR3 is built from 14 residues. Here the CDR3 DNA reads TGTGCCAGCAGTTTACAGGGGAGGGGTACTGAAGCTTTCTTT. It translates to CASSLQGRGTEAFF.

The V gene is TRBV7-9, the J gene TRBJ2-7, with D uncertain. Germline CDR1 SEHNR, CDR2 FQNEAQ (reference sequence). V lost 5 bases, J lost 0 bases, and 5 bases lay in between. CDR3 length: 12 residues. The CDR3 DNA is TGTGCCAGCAGCCCCGGCTCCTACGAGCAGTACTTC. As protein: CASSPGSYEQYF.

The J gene is TRBJ1-2, the V gene TRBV6-5, with 9 bases identical to TRBD1. The CDR3 extends over 16 amino acids. The germline gives CDR1 MNHEY, CDR2 SVGAGI. Trimming took 1 base from V and 3 from J; bases not matched to a gene: 6. The CDR3 region is CASSYWGQGLDYGYTF. CDR3 nucleotide sequence: TGTGCCAGCAGTTACTGGGGACAGGGACTAGACTATGGCTACACCTTC.

The rearrangement links TRBV11-1 to TRBJ2-5; D might be TRBD2 (5 bases). This CDR3 spans 12 amino acids. Germline loops: CDR1 SGHAT, CDR2 FQDESV (reference sequence). V gave up 4 bases and J gave up 7 bases, with 10 bases separating them. DNA of the CDR3: TGTGCCAGCAGCTACGGAGGTTCGACCCAGTACTTC. It yields the protein CASSYGGSTQYF.

V and J are TRBV11-3 and TRBJ2-7, with 8 bases that match TRBD2. The CDR3 contains 16 residues. Trimming took 3 bases from V and 6 from J; bases not matched to a gene: 13. CDR1 and CDR2 from the germline V gene are SGHNT and YENEEA. The CDR3 reads CASSFTGGRPGGEQYF. The CDR3 bases are TGTGCCAGCAGCTTCACTGGCGGGAGGCCGGGGGGCGAGCAGTACTTC.

The V and J genes are TRBV5-4 and TRBJ2-1, with 8 bases identical to TRBD1. This CDR3 has 11 amino acids. Per germline, CDR1 SGHNT and CDR2 YYREEE (reference sequence). V gave up 4 bases and J gave up 10 bases; unmatched junction bases: 1. CDR3 nucleotide sequence: TGTGCCAGCAGCCGGACAGGGGAGCAGTTCTTC. Amino acids: CASSRTGEQFF.

This chain joins TRBV7-9 and TRBJ2-5; the D is unclear. Germline V gene sequence: CDR1 SEHNR, CDR2 FQNEAQ (reference sequence). V gave up 5 bases and J gave up 1 base, with 2 bases separating them. There are 11 residues in the CDR3. CDR3 amino acids: CASSLQETQYF. In DNA form, the CDR3 reads TGTGCCAGCAGCCTCCAAGAGACCCAGTACTTC.